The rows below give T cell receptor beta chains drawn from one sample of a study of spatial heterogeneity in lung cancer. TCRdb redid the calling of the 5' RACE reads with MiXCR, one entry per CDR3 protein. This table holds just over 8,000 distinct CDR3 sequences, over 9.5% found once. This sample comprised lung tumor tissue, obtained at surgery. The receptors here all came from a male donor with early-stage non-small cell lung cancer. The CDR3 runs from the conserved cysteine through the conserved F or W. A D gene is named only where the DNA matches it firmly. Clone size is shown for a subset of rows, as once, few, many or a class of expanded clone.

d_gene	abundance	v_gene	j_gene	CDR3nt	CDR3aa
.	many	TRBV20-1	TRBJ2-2	TGCAGGGCTCGGACCCGCGAGTCCGGGGAGCTGTTTTTT	CRARTRESGELFF
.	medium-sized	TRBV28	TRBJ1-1	TGTGCCAGCAGTTTATCGAGGGCGGAGGACACTGAAGCTTTCTTT	CASSLSRAEDTEAFF
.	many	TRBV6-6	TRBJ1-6	TGTGCCAGCAGTGAACGCAGGGGAGGCTCACCCCTCCACTTT	CASSERRGGSPLHF
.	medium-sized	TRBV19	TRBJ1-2	TGTGCCAGTAGTACCCGACAGAGCTATGGCTACACCTTC	CASSTRQSYGYTF
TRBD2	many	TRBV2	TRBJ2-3	TGTGCCAGCTCACGGGGGGGCGGCACAGATACGCAGTATTTT	CASSRGGGTDTQYF
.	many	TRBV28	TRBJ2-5	TGTGCCAGCAGTTTTTACGGCAGGGCGGATGAGACCCAGTACTTC	CASSFYGRADETQYF
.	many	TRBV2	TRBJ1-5	TGTGCCAGCTTGGGGTACAATCAGCCCCAGCATTTT	CASLGYNQPQHF
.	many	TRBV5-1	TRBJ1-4	TGCGCCAGCAAGTTAGACAGCCATGAAAAACTGTTTTTT	CASKLDSHEKLFF
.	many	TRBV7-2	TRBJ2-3	TGTGCCAGCAGCTTAGGAGGCGCCACAGATACGCAGTATTTT	CASSLGGATDTQYF
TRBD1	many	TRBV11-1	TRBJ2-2	TGTGCCAGCAGCCGCGACAGGGGTCGGACCGGGGAGCTGTTTTTT	CASSRDRGRTGELFF
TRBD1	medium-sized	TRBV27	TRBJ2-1	TGTGCCAGCAGTTTAATTGGACAGGGTAACAATGAGCAGTTCTTC	CASSLIGQGNNEQFF
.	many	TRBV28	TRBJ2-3	TGTGCCAGCAGTTTATCGGGGGATACGCAGTATTTT	CASSLSGDTQYF
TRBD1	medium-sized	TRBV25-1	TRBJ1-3	TGTGCCAGCAGTGAGGACAGGGCCGTCTCTGGAAACACCATATATTTT	CASSEDRAVSGNTIYF
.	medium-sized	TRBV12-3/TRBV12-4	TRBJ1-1	TGTGCCAGCAGTTTATGGGGCGCGGCGGTTAGGGGAGCTTTCTTT	CASSLWGAAVRGAFF
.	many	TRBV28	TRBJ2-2	TGTGCCAGCAGTTTATCTTTTTCCGGGGAGCTGTTTTTT	CASSLSFSGELFF
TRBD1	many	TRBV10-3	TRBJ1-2	TGTGCCATCAGTGATGGGGACAGGGTGCGAGGCTACACCTTC	CAISDGDRVRGYTF
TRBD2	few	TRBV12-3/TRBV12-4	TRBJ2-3	TGTGCCAGCAGTTTGGGACTAGCGGTAGATACGCAGTATTTT	CASSLGLAVDTQYF
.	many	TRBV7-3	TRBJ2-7	TGTGCCAGCAGCCCCCGGGACGGTTCCTACGAGCAGTACTTC	CASSPRDGSYEQYF
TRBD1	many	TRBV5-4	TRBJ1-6	TGTGCCAGCAGACCACAGGGGGAGAATTCACCCCTCCACTTT	CASRPQGENSPLHF
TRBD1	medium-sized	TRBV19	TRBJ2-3	TGTGCCAGTGGCCGGGACAGGGGAGGCACAGATACGCAGTATTTT	CASGRDRGGTDTQYF
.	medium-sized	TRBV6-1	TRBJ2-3	TGTGCCAGCAAACAGACTACAGATACGCAGTATTTT	CASKQTTDTQYF
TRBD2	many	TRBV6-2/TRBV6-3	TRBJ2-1	TGTGCCAGCAGTCGCGCTAGCGGGAGTTATGAGCAGTTCTTC	CASSRASGSYEQFF
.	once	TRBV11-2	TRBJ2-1	TGTGCCAGCAGCCGCCAACAGGGAGTGGGACAGTTCTTC	CASSRQQGVGQFF
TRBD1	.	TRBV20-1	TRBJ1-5	TGCAGTGCTAGTCCCGGGACAGGCGGTCAGCCCCAGCATTTT	CSASPGTGGQPQHF
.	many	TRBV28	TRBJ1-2	TGTGCCAGCAGTAACTCGTTCTATGGCTACACCTTC	CASSNSFYGYTF
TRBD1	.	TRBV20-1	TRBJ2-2	TGCAGTGCGAGGGACAGGGCCACCGGGGAGCTGTTTTTT	CSARDRATGELFF
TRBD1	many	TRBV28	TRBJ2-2	TGTGCCAGCAGAGGGACAGTCACCACGAACACCGGGGAGCTGTTTTTT	CASRGTVTTNTGELFF
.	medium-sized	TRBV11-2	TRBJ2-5	TGTGCCAGCAGCTGGGAACCGGGACTCACACCGGGAGAGACCCAGTACTTC	CASSWEPGLTPGETQYF
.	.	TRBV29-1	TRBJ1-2	TGCAGCGTTGAAGTAGGCATTGGCTACACCTTC	CSVEVGIGYTF
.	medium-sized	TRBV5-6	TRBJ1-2	TGTGCCAGCAGCTTGGCTATGGGGGCGGTTAACTATGGCTACACCTTC	CASSLAMGAVNYGYTF
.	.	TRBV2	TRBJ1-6	TGTGCCAGCAGACACTCTTCCCTCCACTTT	CASRHSSLHF
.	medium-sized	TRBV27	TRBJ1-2	TGTGCCAGCAGTTTAATGGGGGGCGGCTATGGCTACACCTTC	CASSLMGGGYGYTF
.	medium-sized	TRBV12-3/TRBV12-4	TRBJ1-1	TGTGCCAGCAGTTTACAGGCGGGAAACACTGAAGCTTTCTTT	CASSLQAGNTEAFF
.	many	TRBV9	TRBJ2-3	TGTGCCAGCAGCGTAGCTAGGTCGACTAGCACAGATACGCAGTATTTT	CASSVARSTSTDTQYF
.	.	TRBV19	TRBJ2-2	TGTGCCAGTATCCAGGGCCTCACCGGGGAGCTGTTTTTT	CASIQGLTGELFF
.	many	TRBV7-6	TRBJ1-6	TGTGCCAGCAGCAAGACGAGGGCGAATTCACCCCTCCACTTT	CASSKTRANSPLHF
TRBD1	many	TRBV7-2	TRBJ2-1	TGTGCCAGCAGCTTAAGGGACAGGGCCCACAATGAGCAGTTCTTC	CASSLRDRAHNEQFF
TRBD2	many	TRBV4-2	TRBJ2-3	TGTGCCAGCAGCCAAGATTGGTTAGCGGGAGACGGTACAGATACGCAGTATTTT	CASSQDWLAGDGTDTQYF
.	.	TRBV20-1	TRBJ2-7	TGCAGTGCTAGAGATTTTCAGGTATCTCGCTACGAGCAGTACTTC	CSARDFQVSRYEQYF
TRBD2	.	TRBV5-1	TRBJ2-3	TGCGCCAGCATCCCAAGCGGGGCAGATACGCAGTATTTT	CASIPSGADTQYF
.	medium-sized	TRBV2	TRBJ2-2	TGTGCCAGCAGTGAAGAGGCGGCAGCGAACACCGGGGAGCTGTTTTTT	CASSEEAAANTGELFF
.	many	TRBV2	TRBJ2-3	TGTGCCAGCAGTCCTCTAGATACGCAGTATTTT	CASSPLDTQYF
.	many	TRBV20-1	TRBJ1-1	TGCAGTGCTCGGGACGCGATTGGAGCTTTCTTT	CSARDAIGAFF
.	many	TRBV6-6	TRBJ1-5	TGTGCCACCCGAGCCGGGCAACAGGGAATTGCAGTTGGGTGGCCCCAGCATTTT	CATRAGQQGIAVGWPQHF
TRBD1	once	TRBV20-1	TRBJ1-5	TGCAGTGCTCGGACAGACAGGGGCTACAATCAGCCCCAGCATTTT	CSARTDRGYNQPQHF
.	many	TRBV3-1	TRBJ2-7	TGTGCCAGCAGCCAAGGGAGGTCGCCGGGCGAGCAGTACTTC	CASSQGRSPGEQYF
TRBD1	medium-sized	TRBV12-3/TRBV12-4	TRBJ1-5	TGTGCCAGCAGGGGACAGGGGTTCGGTCAGCCCCAGCATTTT	CASRGQGFGQPQHF
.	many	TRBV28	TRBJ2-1	TGTGCCAGCAGTACAGTGGGTGGGTTGTTCTTC	CASSTVGGLFF
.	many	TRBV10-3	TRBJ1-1	TGTGCCATCAAGAAGTTGGGCGTGAACACTGAAGCTTTCTTT	CAIKKLGVNTEAFF
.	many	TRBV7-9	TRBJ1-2	TGTGCCAGCAGTAATTCAACAAGGCTTGGCTACACCTTC	CASSNSTRLGYTF
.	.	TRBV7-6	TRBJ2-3	TGTGCCAGCAGCTTAGCGAGGGACGAACGCACAGATACGCAGTATTTT	CASSLARDERTDTQYF
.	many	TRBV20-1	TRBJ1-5	TGCAGTGCTAATCGGGGTACGGGTCAGCCCCAGCATTTT	CSANRGTGQPQHF
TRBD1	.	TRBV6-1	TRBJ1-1	TGTGCCAGCAGAATGGGACAGCAGAACACTGAAGCTTTCTTT	CASRMGQQNTEAFF
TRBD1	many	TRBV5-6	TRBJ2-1	TGTGCCAGCAGCGGATGGTCACCGGGACAGGATGAGCAGTTCTTC	CASSGWSPGQDEQFF
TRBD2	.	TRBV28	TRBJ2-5	TGTGCCAGCAGTTTATCGGGACTAGACCAAGAGACCCAGTACTTC	CASSLSGLDQETQYF
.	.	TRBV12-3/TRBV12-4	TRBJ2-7	TGTGCCAGCAGTCCCATCCCCGGACTAAACTACGAGCAGTACTTC	CASSPIPGLNYEQYF
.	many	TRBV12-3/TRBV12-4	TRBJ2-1	TGTGCCAGCAGTTTAATACTAGCTAAGGGCAATGAGCAGTTCTTC	CASSLILAKGNEQFF
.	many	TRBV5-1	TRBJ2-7	TGCGCCAGCAGCCTTCCATCAGGGATCAGCTCCTACGAGCAGTACTTC	CASSLPSGISSYEQYF
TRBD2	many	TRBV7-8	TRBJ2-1	TGTGCCAGCAGCTCGAGGGCAGCTAGCGGGACCAATGAGCAGTTCTTC	CASSSRAASGTNEQFF